This T cell receptor (beta chain) was documented in a study of breast tumors, draining lymph nodes, adjacent tissues. The lymph nodes were axillary draining lymph nodes from breast cancer patients. V lost 1 base and J lost 4, with 8 bases in between. CDR3 length equals 14 residues. CDR1 is DFQATT and CDR2 is SNEGSKA in the germline V gene (reference sequence). Using its own MiXCR run on the multiplex PCR reads, TCRdb lists one record per CDR3 protein. The sample records a few hundred thousand distinct CDR3 sequences, less than 40% being singletons. This clonotype appeared a few times. Its target is unknown. Study-level points and caveats: Luminal-like breast cancer showed significantly higher tumor–nontumor repertoire similarity than basal-like. Tumors had less TCR diversity than lymph nodes, more than nontumor tissue.

This sequence joins TRBV20-1 and TRBJ1-6, with no clear D. The clonotype was recovered from a female donor with breast cancer. Some clones in this sample may be carry-over from other donors' samples. The material sequenced was axillary lymph node tissue. The CDR3 bases are TGCAGTGCTAGAGGCACCAATTATAATTCACCCCTCCACTTT. As protein: CSARGTNYNSPLHF.